This T cell receptor beta chain was captured in a study of CD8 T cells in Susac syndrome. Random hexamers primed reverse transcription of about 0.45 to 1 ug RNA. The method of amplification for TCR beta CDR3 was immunoSEQ multiplex PCR, covering 54 Vbeta and 13 Jbeta. TCRdb reanalysed the immunoSEQ multiplex PCR reads using MiXCR and keeps one entry per CDR3 protein. The sample has around 130,000 distinct CDR3 sequences, about 95% seen once. CD8+ and CD4+ T cells from blood underwent TCR beta sequencing. Age- and sex-matched healthy donors served as the control group. The authors negatively isolated CD8+ and CD4+ T cells and FACS-enriched TEMRA cells. The germline gives CDR1 MDHEN, CDR2 SYDVKM. The CDR3 sequence is 15 residues long. With 2 bases clipped from V and 9 bases from J, the junction kept 9 bases outside the gene matches.

Sequences were obtained from CD4+ T cells from PBMCs. The chain has TRBV28 and TRBJ2-2; 7 nucleotides line up with TRBD2. The sequence derives from a human donor in good health. The CDR3 DNA is TGTGCCAGCAGTTTAGCGGGAGAGCTTGGCCGGGAGCTGTTTTTT. The encoded protein is CASSLAGELGRELFF.